This TCR beta chain stems from a study of T cells in Graves' hyperthyroidism and ophthalmopathy. There are 15 residues in the CDR3. Trimming removed 2 bases at V and 4 bases at J, with 15 bases between. CDR1 and CDR2 (germline): DFQATT, SNEGSKA (reference sequence). PBMCs came from 10 ml fresh peripheral blood. RNA transcripts served as the template for amplifying TCR beta CDR3 regions. The TCR CDR3 was amplified in a first-round RT-PCR using the HTBI primer set. TCRdb processed the multiplex PCR reads anew with MiXCR; each CDR3 protein has one entry. The repertoire holds a few hundred thousand distinct CDR3 sequences, with around 15% as singletons. A note on this clonotype: Its cognate antigen is unknown.

Regarding the study as a whole: Blood also showed most of the thyroid clonotypes that were expanded above 0.001.

The sequencing input was blood. The source of this sequence is a woman aged 40 to 50 with Graves' ophthalmopathy. J is TRBJ2-1 and V is TRBV20-1, with a tentative D call TRBD1 (5 bases). CDR3 amino acids: CSARLGRRAYNEQFF. CDR3 nucleotides: TGCAGTGCTAGACTGGGGCGTCGTGCGTACAATGAGCAGTTCTTC.